One sample yielded the 24 T cell receptor beta chains listed below, sequenced in a study of regulatory T cells in long-lasting Graves disease. Indicated time point: newly diagnosed GD, antithyroid drugs for less than 3 months. PBMC RNA was the source of the TCR library. Libraries of TCR beta came from iRepertoire HTBI primers plus Arm-PCR of CDR3 regions. TCRdb itself ran the multiplex PCR reads through MiXCR, one entry per CDR3 protein. There are roughly 610,000 distinct CDR3 sequences in the sample; about 16% occur only once, and about 20% lies in the top ten. Another study also made use of these data, one on T cells in Graves' hyperthyroidism and ophthalmopathy.

The sequencing used peripheral blood mononuclear cells (PBMCs), collected at new diagnosis, from a patient treated with antithyroid drugs. Source of these receptors: a woman aged 25 to 39 with Graves disease.

J is TRBJ2-7 and V is TRBV4-1; D remains unclear. V was clipped by 0 bases and J by 0 bases, with 9 bases between them. The CDR3 contains 15 residues. Looked up from germline, CDR1 is MGHRA and CDR2 is YSYEKL. CDR3 in amino acids: CASSQDLRSSYEQYF. In DNA, the CDR3 is TGCGCCAGCAGCCAAGATCTCCGGAGCTCCTACGAGCAGTACTTC.

This clonotype turned up a few times. J is TRBJ2-5 and V is TRBV27; D tentatively fits TRBD1 or TRBD2 (5 bases each). Germline V gene sequence: CDR1 MNHEY, CDR2 SMNVEV (reference sequence). The V and J ends lost 6 bases and 3 bases respectively, with 14 bases between them. This CDR3 has 14 residues. Here the CDR3 DNA reads TGTGCCAGCAGCTTTCGCCGAGGGGAAGAGACCCAGTACTTC. Protein product: CASSFRRGEETQYF.

DNA for the CDR3: TGCAGTGCTAGCCCTCCCGGAGGCGCGGTGGGATCGTGGAACACCGGGGAGCTGTTTTTT. This codes for CSASPPGGAVGSWNTGELFF. J is TRBJ2-2 and V is TRBV20-1; perhaps TRBD2 as D (5 bases). CDR1 DFQATT and CDR2 SNEGSKA come from the germline V gene (reference sequence). CDR3 size: 20 residues. V was trimmed by 3 bases and J by 1 base, leaving 27 bases between them.

In its sample, this clonotype was seen many times. This sequence joins TRBV9 and TRBJ2-7, with TRBD1 matching over 11 bases. The length of the CDR3 is 14 residues. Per germline, CDR1 SGDLS and CDR2 YYNGEE. Trimming cost V 4 bases and J 3 bases; bases outside gene matches: 3. The CDR3 bases are TGTGCCAGCAGCCGGACAGGGGGCGGCTACGAGCAGTACTTC. It is translated as CASSRTGGGYEQYF. Full variable domain (remainder filled in from reference TRBV9 and TRBJ2-7): DSGVTQTPKHLITATGQRVTLRCSPRSGDLSVYWYQQSLDQGLQFLIQYYNGEERAKGNILERFSAQQFPDLHSELNLSSLELGDSALYFCASSRTGGGYEQYFGPGTRLTVT.

This clonotype was found a few times. The chain joins TRBV5-8 to TRBJ2-3, with a possible D match to TRBD1 (6 bases). Looked up from germline, CDR1 is SGHTS and CDR2 is YDEGEE. The CDR3 is 21 residues long. V gave up 0 bases and J gave up 0 bases, with 26 bases separating them. This chain's CDR3 is CASSLGRLQGRGTFSTDTQYF. The CDR3 region has the DNA TGTGCCAGCAGCTTGGGGCGATTACAGGGTAGGGGAACTTTCAGCACAGATACGCAGTATTTT.

In its sample, this clonotype was seen a few times. The chain carries TRBV13 and TRBJ2-7; TRBD2 aligns across 9 bases. Germline assignment: CDR1 PRHDT and CDR2 FYEKMQ (reference sequence). The CDR3 totals 14 residues. With 7 bases clipped from V and 6 bases from J, the junction kept 10 bases outside the gene matches. CDR3 sequence (DNA): TGTGCCAGCAACCGCGGGGGGGAGGGCCCCGAGCAGTACTTC. Translation: CASNRGGEGPEQYF.

For this clonotype: A much more abundant neighbour one base away suggests this may be a read error. The rearrangement uses TRBV12-3 or TRBV12-4 and TRBJ2-2; TRBD2 agrees at 7 bases. The CDR3 contains 18 residues. With 6 bases clipped from V and 3 bases from J, the junction kept 16 bases outside the gene matches. CDR3 in DNA: TGTGCCAGCAGCCCCGCTAGGTACTACAGCGGGGACACCGGGGAGCTGTTTTTT. Translation gives CASSPARYYSGDTGELFF.

In the case of this clonotype: The conserved phenylalanine or tryptophan is not found at the CDR3 terminus, so this likely reflects a read error. The chain combines TRBV7-2 with TRBJ1-2; D is possibly TRBD1 (6 bases). There are 15 residues in the CDR3. Germline CDR1 SGHTA, CDR2 FQGNSA. Trimming removed 2 bases at V and 3 bases at J, with 13 bases between. The CDR3 nucleotides are TGTGCCAGCAGCTTATTAGGGGACACTGACTATGGCTACACCGTC. Amino acids: CASSLLGDTDYGYTV.

The J gene is TRBJ2-2, the V gene TRBV19; TRBD2 might be the D (6 bases). The CDR3 has 16 amino acids. Trimming pared 1 base from V and 7 bases from J, leaving 16 bases between. The germline V gene has CDR1 LNHDA and CDR2 SQIVND (reference sequence). This CDR3 reads CASSIGGPGTGGELFF. The CDR3 DNA reads as TGTGCCAGTAGTATAGGTGGTCCGGGGACTGGCGGGGAGCTGTTTTTT. The full variable domain, completed using reference TRBV19 and TRBJ2-2, is DGGITQSPKYLFRKEGQNVTLSCEQNLNHDAMYWYRQDPGQGLRLIYYSQIVNDFQKGDIAEGYSVSREKKESFPLTVTSAQKNPTAFYLCASSIGGPGTGGELFFGEGSRLTVL.

This clonotype has a count of ten or more. V and J are TRBV7-9 and TRBJ1-1, with 12 bases fitting TRBD1. Germline CDR1 reads SEHNR; CDR2 reads FQNEAQ (reference sequence). The CDR3 is 14 amino acids. The trim removed 1 base at V and 11 bases at J, leaving 5 bases unmatched. In nucleotides, the CDR3 is TGTGCCAGCAGCTTAGAGGGACAGGGGGCAGGCGCTTTCTTT. The encoded protein is CASSLEGQGAGAFF.

This chain links TRBV10-2 with TRBJ2-7; TRBD2 aligns across 9 bases. This CDR3 is built from 17 residues. The junction had 15 bases not matched to a gene; V was cut back by 3 bases and J by 6 bases. Germline CDR1 reads WSHSY; CDR2 reads SAAADI. The CDR3 reads CASSDLASGARRPEQYF. In DNA form, the CDR3 reads TGCGCCAGCAGTGACTTGGCTAGCGGGGCGAGAAGGCCCGAGCAGTACTTC.

V is TRBV20-1 and J is TRBJ2-1; 11 positions agree with TRBD2. This CDR3 is 16 amino acids long. After removal of 0 bases from V and 9 bases from J, the junction contained 10 bases not matched to a gene. From germline, CDR1 is DFQATT and CDR2 SNEGSKA (reference sequence). The CDR3 nucleotides read TGCAGTGCTAGAGACAAACTAGCGGGAGTGCTCATTGAGCAGTTCTTC. Residues: CSARDKLAGVLIEQFF.

This chain uses TRBV18 with TRBJ2-5, with TRBD2 matching over 7 bases. CDR1 is KGHSH and CDR2 is LQKENI in the germline V gene. With V trimmed by 3 bases and J by 4 bases, 2 bases remained unmatched. This CDR3 is built from 13 residues. CDR3 coding DNA: TGTGCCAGCTCACCGGGGGGGATAGAGACCCAGTACTTC. Translated, it gives CASSPGGIETQYF.

This clonotype came up many times. The V and J genes are TRBV7-2 and TRBJ1-5; D remains unclear. The V gene lost 6 bases and the J gene lost 3 bases, with 12 bases spanning the gap. This CDR3 has 14 amino acids. In germline, CDR1 is SGHTA, CDR2 FQGNSA. CDR3: CASSRDELNQPQHF. In DNA, the CDR3 is TGTGCCAGCAGTCGAGACGAACTCAATCAGCCCCAGCATTTT. The entire variable domain, with the rest obtained from reference TRBV7-2 and TRBJ1-5, is as follows: GAGVSQSPSNKVTEKGKDVELRCDPISGHTALYWYRQSLGQGLEFLIYFQGNSAPDKSGLPSDRFSAERTGGSVSTLTIQRTQQEDSAVYLCASSRDELNQPQHFGDGTRLSIL.

A word on this clonotype: This may stem from a read error, because a much larger clone lies one nucleotide away. The chain links TRBV7-2 to TRBJ1-2; D gene uncertain. V was pared by 2 bases and J by 4 bases, with 17 bases between. The CDR3 is made up of 16 amino acids. Per germline, CDR1 SGHTA and CDR2 FQGNSA. CDR3 in amino acids: CASSLSFSDLSYGYTF. Here the CDR3 DNA reads TGTGCCAGCAGCTTAAGTTTTTCAGACCTCTCCTATGGCTACACCTTC.

This clonotype was observed many times. V gene TRBV6-5 combines with J gene TRBJ1-5; D is perhaps TRBD1 (5 bases). The V and J ends lost 0 bases and 8 bases respectively, with 11 bases between them. The CDR3 runs 14 residues. Germline CDR1 reads MNHEY; CDR2 reads SVGAGI. The CDR3 bases are TGTGCCAGCAGTTACTCCGGGGGGGGGAAGCCCCAGCATTTT. Encoded protein: CASSYSGGGKPQHF.

A word on this clonotype: A junction boundary mismatches the germline segment, possibly from a read error. The genes are TRBV7-8 and TRBJ2-5, with 10 bases that match TRBD1. From germline, CDR1 is SGHVS and CDR2 FQNEAQ. The CDR3 is 13 residues long. The CDR3 coding sequence is TGCGCCAGCAGCCAACCGGGACAGGGGTCCCAGTACTTC. It yields the protein CASSQPGQGSQYF.

This clonotype was observed a handful of times. A read error may be the cause here, since a much bigger clone is one base away. The chain joins TRBV2 to TRBJ1-5; D gene uncertain. The germline CDR1 and CDR2 sequences are SNHLY and FYNNEI. The V and J ends lost 8 bases and 4 bases respectively, with 15 bases between them. This CDR3 has 14 amino acids. The DNA for the CDR3 is TGTGCCAGCCCCGTAGAGTCGGGGAATCAGCCCCAGCATTTT. It encodes CASPVESGNQPQHF.

The sample holds a few counts of this clonotype. The chain links TRBV3-1 to TRBJ2-7; 7 bases align to TRBD1. With V trimmed by 1 base and J by 5 bases, 8 bases remained unmatched. CDR1 is LGHDT, CDR2 YNNKEL, per germline (reference sequence). This CDR3 spans 15 amino acids. The CDR3 spells CASSQVTGEIHEQYF. CDR3 sequence (DNA): TGTGCCAGCAGCCAAGTAACAGGGGAAATCCACGAGCAGTACTTC.

This clonotype was counted at least ten times. The J gene is TRBJ2-7, the V gene TRBV28; 7 bases are a match to TRBD1. This CDR3 has 12 amino acids. V was pared by 5 bases and J by 3 bases, with 1 base of the junction left unmatched. Germline V gene data show CDR1 as MDHEN and CDR2 as SYDVKM. The CDR3 DNA sequence: TGTGCCAGCAGTCGACAGGGCTACGAGCAGTACTTC. Translated, it gives CASSRQGYEQYF.

The V and J genes are TRBV18 and TRBJ2-7, with 8 bases fitting TRBD2. With V trimmed by 4 bases and J by 3 bases, 5 bases remained unmatched. Looked up from germline, CDR1 is KGHSH and CDR2 is LQKENI. CDR3 length: 14 amino acids. The CDR3, as DNA: TGTGCCAGCTCACGGGCGGGAGGTTACTACGAGCAGTACTTC. It yields the protein CASSRAGGYYEQYF.

This chain links TRBV18 with TRBJ1-5; D gene unclear. Trimming pared 0 bases from V and 0 bases from J, leaving 6 bases between. CDR3 length equals 15 residues. CDR1 is KGHSH and CDR2 is LQKENI in the germline V gene. CDR3 bases: TGTGCCAGCTCACCACCCCCTTATAGCAATCAGCCCCAGCATTTT. Translating it yields CASSPPPYSNQPQHF.

This clonotype was counted a few times. The rearrangement uses TRBV6-5 and TRBJ2-5, with a possible D match to TRBD2 (6 bases). The germline V gene encodes CDR1 MNHEY and CDR2 SVGAGI. With 1 base removed from V and 5 bases from J, the gap between germline ends came to 17 bases. This CDR3 is built from 16 residues. This CDR3 reads CASSYFGGGISETQYF. CDR3 nucleotide sequence: TGTGCCAGCAGTTACTTCGGGGGAGGCATCTCTGAGACCCAGTACTTC.

V usage is TRBV11-3 and J usage is TRBJ1-6; D uncertain. Deletions cut 3 bases from V and 7 bases from J, with 7 bases between. The V gene's germline CDR1 is SGHNT and CDR2 YENEEA. The CDR3 spans 13 residues. CDR3 sequence (DNA): TGTGCCAGCAGCTTGCATCCGAATTCACCCCTCCACTTT. It encodes CASSLHPNSPLHF. Filled out from reference TRBV11-3 and TRBJ1-6, the complete variable domain reads EAGVVQSPRYKIIEKKQPVAFWCNPISGHNTLYWYLQNLGQGPELLIRYENEEAVDDSQLPKDRFSAERLKGVDSTLKIQPAELGDSAVYLCASSLHPNSPLHFGNGTRLTVT.